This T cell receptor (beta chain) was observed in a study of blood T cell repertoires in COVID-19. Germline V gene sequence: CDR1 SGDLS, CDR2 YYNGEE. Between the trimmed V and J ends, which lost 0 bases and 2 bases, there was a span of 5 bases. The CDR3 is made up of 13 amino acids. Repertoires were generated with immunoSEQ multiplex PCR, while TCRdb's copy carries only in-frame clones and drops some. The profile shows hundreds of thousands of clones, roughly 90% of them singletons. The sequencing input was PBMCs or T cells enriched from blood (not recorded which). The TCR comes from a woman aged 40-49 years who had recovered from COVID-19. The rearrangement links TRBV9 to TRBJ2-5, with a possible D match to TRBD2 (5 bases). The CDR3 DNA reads TGTGCCAGCAGCGTAGGACTACAAGAGACCCAGTACTTC. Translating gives CASSVGLQETQYF.